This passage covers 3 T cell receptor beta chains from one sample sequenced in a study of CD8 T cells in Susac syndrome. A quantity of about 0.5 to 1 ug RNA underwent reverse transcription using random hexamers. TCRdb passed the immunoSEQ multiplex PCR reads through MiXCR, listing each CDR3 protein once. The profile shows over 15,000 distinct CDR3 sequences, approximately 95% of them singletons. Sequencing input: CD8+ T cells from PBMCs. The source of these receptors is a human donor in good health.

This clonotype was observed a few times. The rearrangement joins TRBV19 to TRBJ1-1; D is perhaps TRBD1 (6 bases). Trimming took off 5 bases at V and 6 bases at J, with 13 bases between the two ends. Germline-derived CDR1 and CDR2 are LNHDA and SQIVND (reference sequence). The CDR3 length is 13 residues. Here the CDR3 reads CASSAGVGAEAFF. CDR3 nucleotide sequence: TGTGCCAGTAGTGCAGGGGTGGGGGCTGAAGCTTTCTTT.

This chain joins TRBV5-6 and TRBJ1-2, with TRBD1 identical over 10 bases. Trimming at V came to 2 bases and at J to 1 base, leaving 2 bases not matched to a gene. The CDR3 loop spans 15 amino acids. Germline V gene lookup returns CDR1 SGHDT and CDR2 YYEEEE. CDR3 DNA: TGTGCCAGCAGCTTTTGGACAGGGGGTAACTATGGCTACACCTTC. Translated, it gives CASSFWTGGNYGYTF.

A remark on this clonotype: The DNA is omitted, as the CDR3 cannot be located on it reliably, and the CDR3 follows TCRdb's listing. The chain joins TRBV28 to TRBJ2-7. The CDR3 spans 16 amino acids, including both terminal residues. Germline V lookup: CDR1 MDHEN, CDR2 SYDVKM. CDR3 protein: CASSTSVAGAFHEQYF.